A selection of T cell receptor beta chains follows, all from one sample in a study of T cell responses to AZD1222 COVID-19 vaccine. The method was immunoSEQ multiplex PCR; TCRdb's version includes in-frame clones alone and lacks a portion of them. The table records some 110,000 clones, around nine tenths of them present only once. The sample consisted of peripheral blood, taken on day 0 of AZD1222 vaccination. All receptors derive from an adult in good health. Each CDR3 is given with its conserved first and last residue. The D gene is left open where the match is weak. The listing skips clone size in some rows; elsewhere it reads once, few, many or a size class.

len	abundance	v_gene	d_gene	j_gene	CDR3aa	CDR3nt
14	.	TRBV5-8	TRBD1	TRBJ1-2	CASRWTGGDYGYTF	TGTGCCAGCAGGTGGACAGGGGGCGATTATGGCTACACCTTC
15	.	TRBV5-1	.	TRBJ1-1	CASSFGTVLNTEAFF	TGCGCCAGCAGCTTCGGTACCGTCCTGAACACTGAAGCTTTCTTT
13	.	TRBV10-2	TRBD2	TRBJ2-4	CASRWTRENIQYF	TGCGCCAGCAGGTGGACTAGAGAAAACATTCAGTACTTC
16	.	TRBV19	.	TRBJ2-7	CASSIRLTANLYEQYF	TGTGCCAGTAGTATACGTCTGACAGCTAACCTCTACGAGCAGTACTTC
16	.	TRBV21-1	.	TRBJ2-4	CASSHSSSGDENIQYF	TGTGCCAGCAGCCACTCTAGCTCAGGGGACGAAAACATTCAGTACTTC
13	.	TRBV29-1	.	TRBJ1-5	CSSQTGSNQPQHF	TGCAGCTCCCAAACAGGGAGCAATCAGCCCCAGCATTTT
17	.	TRBV5-4	TRBD1	TRBJ2-1	CASSLGIGQGAFDEQFF	TGTGCCAGCAGCTTGGGTATAGGACAGGGGGCATTCGATGAGCAGTTCTTC
14	.	TRBV9	TRBD1	TRBJ1-1	CASSVAAGGTEAFF	TGTGCCAGCAGCGTAGCCGCAGGGGGAACTGAAGCTTTCTTT
13	once	TRBV12-3/TRBV12-4	.	TRBJ1-5	CASRVEGNQPQHF	TGTGCCAGCAGGGTGGAGGGCAATCAGCCCCAGCATTTT
13	once	TRBV11-3	.	TRBJ2-7	CASSLDSKGEQYF	TGTGCCAGCAGCTTAGATTCCAAAGGCGAGCAGTACTTC